This T cell receptor beta chain comes out of a study of PD-L1 blockade in urothelial cancer. Time point reported: pretreatment peripheral blood. The CDR3 has 15 amino acids. The J segment lost 1 base and the V segment lost 6 bases, leaving 8 bases of the junction unmatched. CDR1 is MDHEN, CDR2 SYDVKM, per germline. Sequencing was performed with immunoSEQ multiplex PCR; in TCRdb, only in-frame clones are kept and a portion is missing. This table has 90,000 or so clones, 90% appearing once. The sequence was collected from a man in his sixties with urothelial cancer. The genes are TRBV28 and TRBJ2-7, with TRBD1 matching over 8 bases. The sequencing used PBMCs, collected around atezolizumab (anti-PD-L1) treatment. As DNA, the CDR3 is TGTGCCAGCAGCTACCTGGGGGACAGGTCCTACGAGCAGTACTTC. Its translation: CASSYLGDRSYEQYF.